A single sample gave rise to the 28 T cell receptor beta chains below, sequenced in a study of shared clonotypes between healthy human individuals. The repertoire was sequenced with immunoSEQ multiplex PCR; TCRdb's copy has only in-frame clones and lacks some. This table holds about 380,000 clones, roughly 96% found once. Sequencing input: memory CD8+ T cells sorted from blood. Specified subset: CD45RO+ cells pooled with CCR7-negative TemRA cells. The receptors were gathered from a man younger than 40 in good health.

This rearrangement joins TRBV2 to TRBJ2-4, with D perhaps given as TRBD1 or TRBD2 (5 bases each). Trimming pared 10 bases from V and 3 bases from J, leaving 16 bases between. The germline V gene has CDR1 SNHLY and CDR2 FYNNEI. The CDR3 sequence is 14 residues long. CDR3 residues: CATTREGYKNIQYF. The DNA for the CDR3 is TGTGCCACCACTAGAGAGGGGTACAAAAACATTCAGTACTTC.

V is TRBV28 and J is TRBJ2-5; a weak D match, TRBD1 (5 bases). This CDR3 contains 15 residues. V lost 3 bases and J 5 bases, leaving 16 bases between the germline ends. The germline V gene has CDR1 MDHEN and CDR2 SYDVKM. CDR3 amino acids: CASSLTGAIGETQYF. DNA for the CDR3: TGTGCCAGCAGTTTGACTGGGGCGATTGGGGAGACCCAGTACTTC.

V gene TRBV27 combines with J gene TRBJ1-1; possibly TRBD1 for D (5 bases). This CDR3 comprises 11 residues. Germline V gene lookup returns CDR1 MNHEY and CDR2 SMNVEV (reference sequence). V dropped 7 bases and J dropped 8 bases, with 11 bases sitting between them. CDR3 sequence: CASTPHREAFF. CDR3 coding DNA: TGTGCCAGCACCCCTCACAGGGAAGCTTTCTTT.

The chain combines TRBV4-2 with TRBJ2-7, with TRBD2 matching over 9 bases. This CDR3 has 17 amino acids. V shed 1 base and J 3 bases; nucleotides not matched to a gene: 10. Germline CDR1 LGHNA, CDR2 YNFKEQ. CDR3 sequence reads: CASSQVLSSGSYYEQYF. The CDR3 DNA sequence: TGTGCCAGCAGCCAAGTATTAAGTAGCGGGAGCTACTACGAGCAGTACTTC.

V gene TRBV9 combines with J gene TRBJ2-3, with 7 bases aligning to TRBD1. The CDR3 loop spans 15 amino acids. The V segment lost 0 bases and the J segment 1 base; nucleotides outside the gene matches: 2. The germline gives CDR1 SGDLS, CDR2 YYNGEE. The CDR3 DNA follows: TGTGCCAGCAGCGTAGATACAGGGGGCACAGATACGCAGTATTTT. Translated: CASSVDTGGTDTQYF.

The DNA of the CDR3 is TGCGCCAGCAGCTTTTCTCAGGGGGCGAGTGGGTACCAAGAGACCCAGTACTTC. It specifies CASSFSQGASGYQETQYF. The rearrangement uses TRBV5-1 and TRBJ2-5, with 8 positions matching TRBD1. CDR3 length equals 18 residues. V shed 2 bases and J 0 bases; nucleotides not matched to a gene: 12. CDR1 SGHRS and CDR2 YFSETQ come from the germline V gene.

The rearrangement uses TRBV7-9 and TRBJ2-5; the match to TRBD2 covers 14 bases. Germline CDR1 and CDR2: SEHNR and FQNEAQ (reference sequence). The CDR3 spans 17 residues. The J segment lost 1 base and the V segment lost 1 base, leaving 2 bases of the junction unmatched. CDR3 protein: CASSLGGTSGSQETQYF. Written as DNA, the CDR3 is TGTGCCAGCAGCTTAGGGGGGACTAGCGGGAGCCAAGAGACCCAGTACTTC.

This rearrangement joins TRBV2 to TRBJ2-7, with 7 nucleotides matching TRBD2. The CDR3 consists of 15 residues. Per germline, CDR1 SNHLY and CDR2 FYNNEI. The trim removed 3 bases at V and 0 bases at J, leaving 5 bases unmatched. CDR3 protein: CASSEGGVDSYEQYF. The CDR3 DNA reads TGTGCCAGCAGTGAGGGGGGGGTAGACTCCTACGAGCAGTACTTC.

The V and J genes are TRBV12-2 and TRBJ2-7; the DNA was not used to check the table's D call, TRBD2. TRBV12-2 counts as a pseudogene. The CDR3 is 15 residues long. This chain's CDR3 is CASRSRLAGPYEQYF. The CDR3 nucleotides are TGTGCAAGTCGCTCTCGACTAGCGGGGCCCTACGAGCAGTACTTC.

The chain carries TRBV19 and TRBJ2-7, with D possibly being TRBD1 (6 bases). V dropped 1 base and J dropped 6 bases, with 13 bases sitting between them. In germline, CDR1 is LNHDA, CDR2 SQIVND (reference sequence). This CDR3 is built from 14 residues. The CDR3 is CASSIGQVGVEQYF. The DNA for the CDR3 is TGTGCCAGTAGTATAGGACAGGTAGGAGTCGAGCAGTACTTC.

This clone appeared once. The chain uses TRBV19 and TRBJ2-7, with 8 bases lining up with TRBD2. Unmatched junction bases numbered 16, after V lost 4 bases and J lost 5 bases. CDR1 is LNHDA, CDR2 SQIVND, per germline (reference sequence). CDR3 size: 17 residues. As DNA, the CDR3 is TGTGCCAGTAGTACGCTGTACCCAGCGGGAGATTTTGACGAGCAGTACTTC. This codes for CASSTLYPAGDFDEQYF.

This sequence joins TRBV30 and TRBJ2-5, with D hard to call. CDR1 and CDR2 from the germline V gene are GTSNPN and SVGIG (reference sequence). Between the trimmed V and J ends, which lost 2 bases and 5 bases, there was a span of 18 bases. The CDR3 is made up of 15 amino acids. CDR3 sequence: CAWSRKLQELETQYF. The CDR3 DNA is TGTGCCTGGAGTCGTAAACTTCAAGAGCTGGAGACCCAGTACTTC.

The V gene is TRBV9, the J gene TRBJ2-7; 7 bases are a match to TRBD2. The CDR3 runs to 15 residues. After removal of 1 base from V and 0 bases from J, the junction contained 4 bases not matched to a gene. CDR1 is SGDLS and CDR2 is YYNGEE in the germline V gene. CDR3 in DNA: TGTGCCAGCAGCGTATCGGCGGGGGACTCCTACGAGCAGTACTTC. Its protein product is CASSVSAGDSYEQYF. Using reference TRBV9 and TRBJ2-7 for the parts outside the CDR3, the full variable domain is DSGVTQTPKHLITATGQRVTLRCSPRSGDLSVYWYQQSLDQGLQFLIQYYNGEERAKGNILERFSAQQFPDLHSELNLSSLELGDSALYFCASSVSAGDSYEQYFGPGTRLTVT.

The chain uses TRBV28 and TRBJ2-2; TRBD2 aligns across 7 bases. CDR1 is MDHEN and CDR2 is SYDVKM in the germline V gene. This CDR3 region has 17 residues. V lost 3 bases, J lost 4 bases, and 11 bases stayed unmatched. The CDR3 here is CASSFPTRTSLTGELFF. The DNA of the CDR3 is TGTGCCAGCAGTTTCCCCACCAGGACTAGTCTCACCGGGGAGCTGTTTTTT.

This chain connects TRBV28 to TRBJ1-4; TRBD1 is a possible D gene (5 bases). The CDR3 consists of 17 residues. V gave up 4 bases and J gave up 12 bases, with 27 bases separating them. Germline loops: CDR1 MDHEN, CDR2 SYDVKM. Here the CDR3 DNA reads TGTGCCAGCAGTTCCCCACCGGGACCGCCTCTAATGAAAGAACTGTTTTTT. Protein product: CASSSPPGPPLMKELFF.

This clone was counted once. The chain employs TRBV30 and TRBJ1-2; D call uncertain. The CDR3 is made up of 14 amino acids. Germline CDR1 reads GTSNPN; CDR2 reads SVGIG (reference sequence). V was clipped by 4 bases and J by 2 bases, with 14 bases between them. CDR3 DNA: TGTGCCTGGACCCGACCCATGCCCAACTATGGCTACACCTTC. Its protein is CAWTRPMPNYGYTF.

This clone was counted a single time. This chain connects TRBV7-4 to TRBJ2-1; the match to TRBD2 covers 13 bases. From germline, CDR1 is SGHVT and CDR2 SQSDAQ. The CDR3 has 18 residues. With 5 bases clipped from V and 3 bases from J, the junction kept 10 bases outside the gene matches. In DNA form, the CDR3 reads TGTGCCAGCAGCGCACTAGCGGGAGGGCCTTACGACTACAATGAGCAGTTCTTC. Its protein is CASSALAGGPYDYNEQFF. Drawing the rest from reference TRBV7-4 and TRBJ2-1, the complete variable domain is GAGVSQSPRYKVAKRGRDVALRCDSISGHVTLYWYRQTLGQGSEVLTYSQSDAQRDKSGRPSGRFSAERPERSVSTLKIQRTEQGDSAVYLCASSALAGGPYDYNEQFFGPGTRLTVL.

The rearrangement joins TRBV25-1 to TRBJ2-7; 13 bases are a match to TRBD2. Germline CDR1 is MGHDK and CDR2 is SYGVNS. The CDR3 runs 15 residues. J gave up 4 bases and V 3 bases, and 3 bases lay outside the gene matches. CDR3 in DNA: TGTGCCAGCAGTGAGCCGGGACTAGCGGGATACGAGCAGTACTTC. The encoded protein is CASSEPGLAGYEQYF.

The chain uses TRBV5-1 and TRBJ2-7; unclear D gene. Per germline, CDR1 SGHRS and CDR2 YFSETQ. V was shortened by 4 bases and J by 0 bases, with 8 bases between the two germline ends. The CDR3 extends over 13 amino acids. The CDR3 DNA reads TGCGCCAGCAGCCGAGCTCACTCCTACGAGCAGTACTTC. It codes for CASSRAHSYEQYF.

This clone was picked up a small number of times. CDR3 DNA sequence: TGTGCCAGCAACACAGTCACTGAAGCTTTCTTT. It translates to CASNTVTEAFF. The chain employs TRBV7-9 and TRBJ1-1, with D uncertain. Per germline, CDR1 SEHNR and CDR2 FQNEAQ (reference sequence). V gave up 7 bases and J gave up 4 bases, with 7 bases separating them. This CDR3 spans 11 amino acids. The whole variable domain, filled in from reference TRBV7-9 and TRBJ1-1, reads DTGVSQNPRHKITKRGQNVTFRCDPISEHNRLYWYRQTLGQGPEFLTYFQNEAQLEKSRLLSDRFSAERPKGSFSTLEIQRTEQGDSAMYLCASNTVTEAFFGQGTRLTVV.

The V gene is TRBV28, the J gene TRBJ2-7, with TRBD2 identical over 10 bases. The CDR3 sequence is 16 residues long. Per the germline V gene, CDR1 is MDHEN and CDR2 is SYDVKM. With V trimmed by 5 bases and J by 2 bases, 9 bases remained unmatched. CDR3 loop: CASSHGESGRAYEQYF. The CDR3 DNA is TGTGCCAGCAGTCATGGTGAAAGCGGGAGGGCCTACGAGCAGTACTTC.

The V call is TRBV27, the J call TRBJ2-7; D may be TRBD2 (6 bases). Trimming removed 1 base from V and 0 bases from J, with 13 bases in between. Germline V gives CDR1 MNHEY, CDR2 SMNVEV (reference sequence). The CDR3 extends over 16 amino acids. This CDR3 reads CASSLWGGVYSYEQYF. In nucleotides, the CDR3 is TGTGCCAGCAGTTTATGGGGCGGGGTATACTCCTACGAGCAGTACTTC.

The CDR3 spells CSVVPRGGSSYEQYF. DNA of the CDR3: TGCAGCGTTGTTCCGAGGGGAGGAAGCTCCTACGAGCAGTACTTC. The gene calls are TRBV29-1 and TRBJ2-7; TRBD2 is a possible D gene (6 bases). CDR3 length: 15 amino acids. The V gene's germline CDR1 is SQVTM and CDR2 ANQGSEA. The V end lost 4 bases, the J end lost 0 bases, and 16 bases lay between the germline ends.

The rearrangement uses TRBV6-6 and TRBJ1-3; 9 bases are shared with TRBD1. Germline V gene data show CDR1 as MNHNY and CDR2 as SVGAGI (reference sequence). V was clipped by 2 bases and J by 4 bases; unmatched bases: 3. The CDR3 is made up of 15 amino acids. The CDR3 region is CASSYGTGTGNTIYF. The CDR3, as DNA: TGTGCCAGCAGTTACGGGACAGGGACAGGAAACACCATATATTTT.

Of note for this clone: Different DNA sequences within this sample yield the same CDR3. V gene TRBV27 combines with J gene TRBJ2-7, with a tentative D call TRBD2 (6 bases). The V gene lost 2 bases and the J gene lost 4 bases, with 6 bases spanning the gap. This CDR3 region has 12 residues. Germline V CDR1 and CDR2: MNHEY, SMNVEV (reference sequence). For the CDR3, the DNA is TGTGCCAGCAGTTTACGGGGGTACGAGCAGTACTTC. It codes for CASSLRGYEQYF.

This chain links TRBV10-2 with TRBJ2-3; TRBD2 matches at 7 bases. CDR1 WSHSY and CDR2 SAAADI come from the germline V gene. The CDR3 length is 15 residues. Trimming took 4 bases from V and 2 from J; bases not matched to a gene: 6. The CDR3 region has the DNA TGCGCCAGCAGTGTTCGCGGGAGACACACAGATACGCAGTATTTT. Its translation: CASSVRGRHTDTQYF.

The CDR3: CASSGTSGPYNEQFF. The CDR3 DNA reads TGCGCCAGCAGCGGGACTAGCGGGCCCTACAATGAGCAGTTCTTC. This sequence joins TRBV10-1 and TRBJ2-1; 12 nucleotides align to TRBD2. This CDR3 contains 15 residues. Germline CDR1 is WNHNN and CDR2 is SYGVQD (reference sequence). J lost 2 bases, V lost 6 bases, and 2 bases had no gene match.

The chain joins TRBV19 to TRBJ1-1; 7 bases fit TRBD1. The CDR3 runs to 12 residues. J was trimmed by 8 bases and V by 7 bases; bases with no gene match: 7. The germline gives CDR1 LNHDA, CDR2 SQIVND (reference sequence). Here the CDR3 reads CASTVPGQEAFF. The CDR3 nucleotides are TGTGCCAGTACCGTACCGGGACAGGAAGCTTTCTTT.